The T cell receptor beta chain under discussion was sequenced for a study of blood T cell repertoires in COVID-19. Sequenced by immunoSEQ multiplex PCR; TCRdb stores in-frame clones only, minus some. Here the sample spans about 200,000 clones, around 86% being singletons. Germline trimming cut 5 bases from V and 3 bases from J; bases unmatched to any gene: 8. The CDR3 is made up of 15 amino acids. Germline CDR1 reads MNHEY; CDR2 reads SMNVEV (reference sequence). The chain employs TRBV27 and TRBJ1-1, with TRBD1 identical over 8 bases. This receptor was taken from a man aged 35 to 55 with acute COVID-19. Sequencing input: PBMCs or T cells enriched from blood (not recorded which). The CDR3 nucleotides read TGTGCCAGCAGTATCCGACAGGGGATTTACACTGAAGCTTTCTTT. Translated, it gives CASSIRQGIYTEAFF.